Sequencing of this T cell receptor beta chain was carried out in a study of PD-1 blockade in mismatch repair-deficient tumors. Study-level results: Tumor-resident clones, often absent from pretreatment blood, expanded after pembrolizumab and then contracted.

Clones were sequenced by immunoSEQ multiplex PCR, and TCRdb holds only the in-frame ones, with some missing. The data hold about 16,000 clones, with 84% observed a single time. For this clone: The antigen remains undetermined.

CDR3 length: 14 residues. V gave up 4 bases and J gave up 0 bases, with 7 bases separating them. Germline CDR1 and CDR2: MDHEN and SYDVKM. Mismatch repair deficiency was confirmed in all patients, by PCR or immunohistochemistry. The receptor's source is an adult with mismatch repair-deficient cancer. This sequence joins TRBV28 and TRBJ1-3, with unresolved D. The sequencing used PBMCs, collected before pembrolizumab treatment. Here the CDR3 reads CASSSRNSGNTIYF. Written as DNA, the CDR3 is TGTGCCAGCAGTTCGAGAAACTCTGGAAACACCATATATTTT.